The rows below give T cell receptor beta chains drawn from one sample of a study of blood T cell repertoires in COVID-19. Sequencing used immunoSEQ multiplex PCR; TCRdb keeps in-frame clones, though not all of them. The sample gives fewer than 300,000 clones, about nine tenths of which show up once; 1% to 1.3% is in the top ten. The sequenced sample consisted of PBMCs or T cells enriched from blood (not recorded which). The receptors stem from a woman in her thirties who had recovered from COVID-19. Each CDR3 is given with its conserved first and last residue. The D gene is left open where the match is weak. A clone size is listed for some rows: how often the clone was seen (once, few, many), or a class if it is expanded.

NA	TRBV21-1	TRBJ1-6	NA	TGTGCCAGCAGCAGAACTGGGACAGCCGGCGGGAATTCACCCCTCCACTTT	CASSRTGTAGGNSPLHF
NA	TRBV6-2/TRBV6-3	TRBJ2-2	NA	TGTGCCAGCAGTCTCGGACAAGCGAACACCGGGGAGCTGTTTTTT	CASSLGQANTGELFF
NA	TRBV6-5	TRBJ2-1	NA	TGTGCCAGCAGAGGATCAGGGGACGTGGTCAATGAGCAGTTCTTC	CASRGSGDVVNEQFF
once	TRBV24-1	TRBJ1-5	TRBD1	TGTGCCACCAGTGTTCGGACAGGGTCAATGACCCAGCATTTT	CATSVRTGSMTQHF
NA	TRBV18	TRBJ2-1	TRBD2	TGTGCCAGCTCACCCCTAGCGGGAGATTACAATGAGCAGTTCTTC	CASSPLAGDYNEQFF
NA	TRBV19	TRBJ1-1	NA	TGTGCCAGTAGTATAGGAGTATTGAACACTGAAGCTTTCTTT	CASSIGVLNTEAFF
NA	TRBV28	TRBJ2-1	TRBD2	TGTGCCAGCAGTCCCGCGGGAGGGAGGAGCTCCTACAATGAGCAGTTCTTC	CASSPAGGRSSYNEQFF
few	TRBV18	TRBJ2-6	NA	TGTGCCAGCTCACCACGGGGGCGTAGTTTCTCTGGGGCCAACGTCCTGACTTTC	CASSPRGRSFSGANVLTF
NA	TRBV3-1/TRBV3-2	TRBJ2-7	NA	TGTGCCAGCAGCCAAGATCAGCGGCCCCACTACGAGCAGTACTTC	CASSQDQRPHYEQYF
NA	TRBV10-2	TRBJ2-7	TRBD1	TGCGCCAGCAGTGAATTAGGACAGGGGGACCACGAGCAGTACTTC	CASSELGQGDHEQYF
NA	TRBV7-2	TRBJ2-7	TRBD1	TGTGCCAGCAGCCCAACCGGGACAGGAAGCTCCTACGAGCAGTACTTC	CASSPTGTGSSYEQYF
NA	TRBV7-9	TRBJ1-1	TRBD1	TGTGCCAGCACCCGGGGACAGGGGTTAACTGAAGCTTTCTTT	CASTRGQGLTEAFF
NA	TRBV28	TRBJ2-6	NA	TGTGCCAGCAGTTCAGCAGGGAACTCTGGGGCCAACGTCCTGACTTTC	CASSSAGNSGANVLTF
NA	TRBV5-5	TRBJ2-7	TRBD1	TGTGCCAGCAGCTCCCCCTCGCAGGGGGTCTGGGAGCAGTACTTC	CASSSPSQGVWEQYF
NA	TRBV5-1	TRBJ1-3	NA	TGCGCCAGCAGCTTGGCATTGGTCAGGGCTGGAAACACCATATATTTT	CASSLALVRAGNTIYF
NA	TRBV19	TRBJ2-2	NA	TGTGCCAGTAGTCCTCGCGGAGGAACCACCGGGGAGCTGTTTTTT	CASSPRGGTTGELFF
NA	TRBV29-1	TRBJ2-7	NA	TGCAGCGTTGGATCCGTTTACAGGGACGAGCAGTACTTC	CSVGSVYRDEQYF
NA	TRBV5-5	TRBJ2-1	NA	TGTGCCAGCAGCTTGGCGAATGAGCAGTTCTTC	CASSLANEQFF
NA	TRBV23-1	TRBJ2-4	NA	TGCGCCAGCAGTCAGACTAGGACAGGCTGGAACAGTAGCATTCAGTACTTC	CASSQTRTGWNSSIQYF
NA	TRBV6-4	TRBJ2-3	TRBD2	TGTGCCAGCAGTGACAGTAGCGGGGCTAGCACAGATACGCAGTATTTT	CASSDSSGASTDTQYF
once	TRBV6-2/TRBV6-3	TRBJ1-6	NA	TGTGCCAGCAGCCTACCGCGGACAGAAAATTCACCCCTCCACTTT	CASSLPRTENSPLHF
few	TRBV7-9	TRBJ2-7	TRBD1	TGTGCCAGCAGCCAGACGACACAGGGGGCGAGGAACGAGCAGTACTTC	CASSQTTQGARNEQYF
NA	TRBV3-1/TRBV3-2	TRBJ2-1	NA	TGTGCCAGCTCGCCGGAGGGTGGTGGTTACAATGAGCAGTTCTTC	CASSPEGGGYNEQFF
NA	TRBV7-9	TRBJ2-2	NA	TGTGCCAGCAGCCGAACTAGCACCGGGGAGCTGTTTTTT	CASSRTSTGELFF
NA	TRBV4-3	TRBJ1-4	TRBD1	TGCGCCAGCAGCCAAAACAGGGGTCTCACTAATGAAAAACTGTTTTTT	CASSQNRGLTNEKLFF
few	TRBV5-4	TRBJ2-2	TRBD2	TGTGCCAGCAGCCCCCAGAGCGGGAGGACAACCGGGGAGCTGTTTTTT	CASSPQSGRTTGELFF
NA	TRBV10-1	TRBJ2-1	TRBD2	TGCGCCAGCAGTGAGCCCGGACTAGGGGAGGGTAACAATGAGCAGTTCTTC	CASSEPGLGEGNNEQFF
NA	TRBV7-6	TRBJ2-7	NA	TGTGCCAGCAGCCTCCGAGAGGAGGCAGGGGAACGATCCGAGCAGTACTTC	CASSLREEAGERSEQYF
NA	TRBV19	TRBJ1-1	NA	TGTGCCAGTAGTATCTTGGACAGAGACCCAGCTTTCTTT	CASSILDRDPAFF
NA	TRBV7-3	TRBJ2-2	NA	TGTGCCAGCAGCCTCAGGGGTGACACCGGGGAGCTGTTTTTT	CASSLRGDTGELFF
few	TRBV28	TRBJ1-4	TRBD1	TGTGCCAGCACTACATCCGGGACAGGGGGTCTCAATGAAAAACTGTTTTTT	CASTTSGTGGLNEKLFF
NA	TRBV28	TRBJ1-1	NA	TGTGCCAGCAGTTTAGGAGCCCCTGAAGCTTTCTTT	CASSLGAPEAFF
NA	TRBV7-9	TRBJ2-7	NA	TGTGCCAGCAGCTTCTTCGGCAGACAACTAGGCTACGAGCAGTACTTC	CASSFFGRQLGYEQYF
NA	TRBV6-1	TRBJ1-4	TRBD1	TGTGCCAGCAGTGAAGTGGCGGGACAGCCCAATGAAAAACTGTTTTTT	CASSEVAGQPNEKLFF
NA	TRBV7-6	TRBJ2-5	NA	TGTGCCAGCAGCCCGGAGGGCCACTCCCTAGAGACCCAGTACTTC	CASSPEGHSLETQYF
NA	TRBV7-2	TRBJ1-3	NA	TGTGCCAGCAGCTTAGGTCTGGGAACAGGGTCGGGAAACACCATATATTTT	CASSLGLGTGSGNTIYF
NA	TRBV28	TRBJ2-3	NA	TGTGCCAGCAGTCCGGGGCCCGGGTTTGAGGGGGAAGATACGCAGTATTTT	CASSPGPGFEGEDTQYF
NA	TRBV4-1	TRBJ2-1	TRBD2	TGCGCCAGCAGCCGAGGGACTAGCGGGACCCTATCGGGTGAGCAGTTCTTC	CASSRGTSGTLSGEQFF
many	TRBV18	TRBJ2-5	TRBD2	TGTGCCAGCACCGGACTAGCGGGAGTCGGAGAGACCCAGTACTTC	CASTGLAGVGETQYF
NA	TRBV5-1	TRBJ2-4	TRBD1	TGCGCCAGCAGTGACAGGGGTTTAGCCAAAAACATTCAGTACTTC	CASSDRGLAKNIQYF
once	TRBV11-1	TRBJ2-3	TRBD2	TGTGCCAGCAGCTTAAACGGGAGGCTCACAGATACGCAGTATTTT	CASSLNGRLTDTQYF
NA	TRBV6-5	TRBJ1-6	NA	TGTGCCAGCACCAGATCTAGCTCCTATAATTCACCCCTCCACTTT	CASTRSSSYNSPLHF
NA	TRBV7-3	TRBJ2-2	NA	TGTGCCAGCACTACAGAGTGGCGCGGGGAGCTGTTTTTT	CASTTEWRGELFF
NA	TRBV9	TRBJ2-7	NA	TGTGCCAGCAGCGGACAGACAGAGTACGAGCAGTACTTC	CASSGQTEYEQYF
NA	TRBV7-6	TRBJ2-3	NA	TGTGCCAGCAGCTCGAGGGATACGCAGTATTTT	CASSSRDTQYF
NA	TRBV25-1	TRBJ2-7	TRBD1	TGTGCCAGCAGTGCCCGGACAGGGGAGTACGAGCAGTACTTC	CASSARTGEYEQYF
few	TRBV5-1	TRBJ2-7	NA	TGCGCCAGCAGCTCCGGGTCCCGCTACGAGCAGTACTTC	CASSSGSRYEQYF
NA	TRBV7-9	TRBJ1-2	TRBD1	TGTGCCAGCAGCAACAACAGGGGACCATTTGGCTACACCTTC	CASSNNRGPFGYTF
once	TRBV7-3	TRBJ2-1	TRBD1	TGTGCCAGCACCTTATGGGACAGGGACTACAATGAGCAGTTCTTC	CASTLWDRDYNEQFF
NA	TRBV2	TRBJ2-1	NA	TGTGCCAGCAGCCCCACTAGCACTGAGCAGTTCTTC	CASSPTSTEQFF
once	TRBV2	TRBJ1-6	TRBD1	TGTGCCAGCGGGGGACAGGGTTATTCACCCCTCCACTTT	CASGGQGYSPLHF
NA	TRBV19	TRBJ2-7	NA	TGTGCCAGTAGTACCTCCCCGGTGGCCTACGAGCAGTACTTC	CASSTSPVAYEQYF
NA	TRBV19	TRBJ1-1	NA	TGTGCCAGTAATGAGGAGATCAACACTGAAGCTTTCTTT	CASNEEINTEAFF
NA	TRBV5-5	TRBJ1-2	NA	TGTGCCAGCAGCGGACAGACTAACTATGGCTACACCTTC	CASSGQTNYGYTF
NA	TRBV2	TRBJ2-1	NA	TGTGCCAGCAGTGTGGAAAGCCCGGGCAATGAGCAGTTCTTC	CASSVESPGNEQFF
once	TRBV28	TRBJ1-2	TRBD1	TGTGCCAGCAGTCCAATGGGGGCGACAGGGTTCTATGGCTACACCTTC	CASSPMGATGFYGYTF
NA	TRBV5-4	TRBJ2-2	TRBD2	TGTGCCAGCAGCTTACTAGCGGGGGTGCGGGGCACCGGGGAGCTGTTTTTT	CASSLLAGVRGTGELFF
NA	TRBV11-2	TRBJ2-5	TRBD1	TGTGCCAGCAGCTTAGGCGGGACAGGGCCCAAGAGAGAGGAGACCCAGTACTTC	CASSLGGTGPKREETQYF
NA	TRBV19	TRBJ2-1	TRBD1	TGTGCCAGTAGTATGGGGACAGGGATGTACAATGAGCAGTTCTTC	CASSMGTGMYNEQFF